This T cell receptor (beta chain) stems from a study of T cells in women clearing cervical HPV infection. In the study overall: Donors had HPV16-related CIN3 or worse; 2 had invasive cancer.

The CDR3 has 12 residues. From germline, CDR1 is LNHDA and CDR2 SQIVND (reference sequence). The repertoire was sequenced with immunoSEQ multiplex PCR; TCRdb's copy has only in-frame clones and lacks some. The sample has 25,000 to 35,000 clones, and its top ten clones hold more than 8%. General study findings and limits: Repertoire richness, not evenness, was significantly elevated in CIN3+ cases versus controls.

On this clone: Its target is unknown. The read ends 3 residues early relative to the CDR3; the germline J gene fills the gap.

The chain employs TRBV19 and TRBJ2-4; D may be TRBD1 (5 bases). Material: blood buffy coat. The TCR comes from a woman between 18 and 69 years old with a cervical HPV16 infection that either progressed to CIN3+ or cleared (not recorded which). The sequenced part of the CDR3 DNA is TGTGCCAGTAGTATTAGCCCCAGGGAT. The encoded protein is CASSISPRD. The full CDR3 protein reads CASSISPRDQYF.